Sequencing of this T cell receptor (beta chain) was carried out in a study of T cell repertoires in aging, cancer and after chemotherapy. Study findings and constraints: No conclusions about immunological memory after chemotherapy can be drawn from the repertoire data. Untreated cancer patients had significantly lower blood TCR diversity than age-matched healthy donors. Across the chemotherapy interval, each cancer cohort showed higher median generation probability, suggesting thymic rebound.

TRB rearrangements spanning V, D and J were amplified using mixed TRB-A/B primers. Via MiXCR, TCRdb re-called the multiplex PCR reads, giving one row per CDR3 protein. Of 970 or so distinct CDR3 sequences in the sample, around a fifth were seen once. For this clonotype: Its matching antigen is unknown.

Amplification of TCR beta used genomic DNA extracted from peripheral blood. The receptor comes from a human donor with a solid tumor. The sample was blood.

CDR3 protein: CASSETYAGDTQYF. The CDR3 DNA sequence: TGTGCCAGCAGTGAAACGTATGCGGGAGATACGCAGTATTTT. The rearrangement joins TRBV2 to TRBJ2-3, with D possibly TRBD2 on 5 matching bases. The germline V gene has CDR1 SNHLY and CDR2 FYNNEI. Trimming pared 2 bases from V and 5 bases from J, leaving 11 bases between. The CDR3 length is 14 residues.